These 2 T cell receptor beta chains originate from one sample sequenced in a study of siplizumab effects on memory and regulatory T cells. Researchers cocultured the mixed lymphocyte reaction cells at 37°C for around 6 days. Their cognate antigens are unknown. The table came from immunoSEQ multiplex PCR; TCRdb's copy has only in-frame clones and leaves some out. Among 9,500 to 15,000 clones listed, roughly half were seen once. Sequenced: CFSE-low (dividing) CD8+ T cells sorted from an allogeneic mixed lymphocyte reaction. The source is a human donor in good health; the cells came from an allogeneic mixed lymphocyte reaction. Some clones in this sample may be carry-over from other donors' samples.

This clone was recorded a few times. V usage is TRBV9 and J usage is TRBJ2-1; TRBD1 aligns across 10 bases. This CDR3 is built from 16 residues. Germline V gene lookup returns CDR1 SGDLS and CDR2 YYNGEE. Trimming removed 4 bases from V and 4 bases from J; junction bases left unmatched: 8. Written as DNA, the CDR3 is TGTGCCAGCAGCATAAACCGGGACAGGGGATACAATGAGCAGTTCTTC. Its translation is CASSINRDRGYNEQFF.

This clone was seen once. V usage is TRBV11-2 and J usage is TRBJ2-1; TRBD2 might be the D (6 bases). This CDR3 contains 12 residues. Trimming took off 10 bases at V and 7 bases at J, with 14 bases between the two ends. The germline V gene encodes CDR1 SGHAT and CDR2 FQNNGV. Here the CDR3 reads CATREFGNEQFF. The CDR3, as DNA: TGTGCCACCCGGGAGTTCGGGAATGAGCAGTTCTTC.